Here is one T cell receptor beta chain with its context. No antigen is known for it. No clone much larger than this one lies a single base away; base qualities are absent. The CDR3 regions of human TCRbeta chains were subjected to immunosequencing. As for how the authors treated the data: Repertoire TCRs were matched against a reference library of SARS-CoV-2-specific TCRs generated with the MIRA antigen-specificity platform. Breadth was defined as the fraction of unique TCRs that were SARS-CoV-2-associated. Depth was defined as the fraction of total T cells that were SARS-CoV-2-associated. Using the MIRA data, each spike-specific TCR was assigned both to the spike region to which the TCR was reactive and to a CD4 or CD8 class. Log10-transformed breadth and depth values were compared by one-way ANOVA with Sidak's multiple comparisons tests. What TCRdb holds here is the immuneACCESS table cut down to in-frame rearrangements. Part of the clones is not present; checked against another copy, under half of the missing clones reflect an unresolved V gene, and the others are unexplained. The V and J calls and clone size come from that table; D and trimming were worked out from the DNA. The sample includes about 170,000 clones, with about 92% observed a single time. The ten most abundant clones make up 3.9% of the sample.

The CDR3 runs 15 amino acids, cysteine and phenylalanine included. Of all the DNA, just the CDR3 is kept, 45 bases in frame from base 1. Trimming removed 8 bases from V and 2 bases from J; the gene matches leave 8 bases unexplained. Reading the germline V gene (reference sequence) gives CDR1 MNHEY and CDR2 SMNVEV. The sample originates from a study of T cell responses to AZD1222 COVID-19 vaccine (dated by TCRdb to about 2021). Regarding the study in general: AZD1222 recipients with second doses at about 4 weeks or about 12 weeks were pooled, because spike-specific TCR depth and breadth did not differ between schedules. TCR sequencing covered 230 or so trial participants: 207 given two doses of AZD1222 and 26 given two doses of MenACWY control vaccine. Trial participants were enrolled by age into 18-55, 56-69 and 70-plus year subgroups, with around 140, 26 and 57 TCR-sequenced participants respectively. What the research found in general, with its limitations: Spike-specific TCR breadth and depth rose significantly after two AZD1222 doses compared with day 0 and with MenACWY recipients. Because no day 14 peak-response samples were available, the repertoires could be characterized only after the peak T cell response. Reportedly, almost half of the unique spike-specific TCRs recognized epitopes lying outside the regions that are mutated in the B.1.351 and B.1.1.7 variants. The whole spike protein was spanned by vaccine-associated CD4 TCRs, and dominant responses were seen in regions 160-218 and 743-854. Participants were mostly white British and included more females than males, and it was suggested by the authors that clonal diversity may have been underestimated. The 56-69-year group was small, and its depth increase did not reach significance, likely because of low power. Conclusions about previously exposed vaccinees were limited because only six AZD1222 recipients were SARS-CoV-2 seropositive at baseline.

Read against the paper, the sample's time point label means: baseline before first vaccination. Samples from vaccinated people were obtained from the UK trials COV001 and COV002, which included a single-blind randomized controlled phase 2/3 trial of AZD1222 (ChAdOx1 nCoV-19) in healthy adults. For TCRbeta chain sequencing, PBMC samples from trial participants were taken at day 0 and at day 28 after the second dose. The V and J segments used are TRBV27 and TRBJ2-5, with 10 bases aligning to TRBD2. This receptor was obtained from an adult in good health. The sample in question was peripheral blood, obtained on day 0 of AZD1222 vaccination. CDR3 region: CASSRRAGGQETQYF. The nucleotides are TGTGCCAGCTCACGACGAGCGGGAGGGCAAGAGACCCAGTACTTC.